Below, 31 T cell receptor beta chains from the same sample are listed, as sequenced in a study of PD-1 blockade in classical Hodgkin lymphoma. The repertoire was sequenced with immunoSEQ multiplex PCR; TCRdb's copy has only in-frame clones and lacks some. Of around 43,000 clones listed, around 80% are singletons. Every patient had relapsed following autologous stem cell transplantation, and cohorts differed in brentuximab vedotin exposure. Material: peripheral blood mononuclear cells (PBMCs), obtained at baseline. These receptors were obtained from a human donor with classical Hodgkin lymphoma.

V usage is TRBV2 and J usage is TRBJ2-3; TRBD2 matches at 10 bases. This CDR3 comprises 17 residues. The V gene end was trimmed by 6 bases and the J gene end by 3 bases; junction bases not matched to a gene: 12. Germline CDR1 reads SNHLY; CDR2 reads FYNNEI. DNA for the CDR3: TGTGCCAGCAGCGGACCGCTCACTAGCGGGAAAACAGATACGCAGTATTTT. Translated, it gives CASSGPLTSGKTDTQYF.

This clone has a single count. In DNA, the CDR3 is TGTGCCTGGAGTCCAGGGGGAGACTATGGCTACACCTTC. It codes for CAWSPGGDYGYTF. The chain carries TRBV30 and TRBJ1-2, with 7 bases matching TRBD1. Germline V gene lookup returns CDR1 GTSNPN and CDR2 SVGIG (reference sequence). This CDR3 is built from 13 residues. V gave up 2 bases and J gave up 3 bases; unmatched junction bases: 3. The whole variable domain, remainder taken from reference TRBV30 and TRBJ1-2, is SQTIHQWPATLVQPVGSPLSLECTVEGTSNPNLYWYRQAAGRGLQLLFYSVGIGQISSEVPQNLSASRPQDRQFILSSKKLLLSDSGFYLCAWSPGGDYGYTFGSGTRLTVV.

The chain combines TRBV6-5 with TRBJ1-3; possibly TRBD1 for D (6 bases). Trimming stripped 7 bases from V and 1 base from J, with 11 bases between. The CDR3 length is 14 residues. Per the germline V gene, CDR1 is MNHEY and CDR2 is SVGAGI. As DNA, the CDR3 is TGTGCCAGCAATACAGGGCTTTCTGGAAACACCATATATTTT. The encoded protein is CASNTGLSGNTIYF.

The chain uses TRBV2 and TRBJ2-7; possibly TRBD1 or TRBD2 for D (5 bases each). Germline V gene lookup returns CDR1 SNHLY and CDR2 FYNNEI. CDR3 size: 12 residues. Trimming left V 8 bases short and J 4 bases short, with 12 bases between. The DNA for the CDR3 is TGTGCCAGCGAGGGACCGCGTTACGAGCAGTACTTC. Residues: CASEGPRYEQYF.

The V call is TRBV5-1, the J call TRBJ2-7, with 10 bases lining up with TRBD1. The CDR3 consists of 14 residues. V shed 4 bases, J shed 4 bases, and the junction held 5 bases outside the gene matches. The germline V gene encodes CDR1 SGHRS and CDR2 YFSETQ. The chain's CDR3 is CASSRDRGPYEQYF. The CDR3 region has the DNA TGCGCCAGCAGCAGGGACAGGGGCCCATACGAGCAGTACTTC.

This chain joins TRBV21-1 and TRBJ2-3. TRBV21-1 is deemed a pseudogene. This CDR3 spans 14 amino acids. For the CDR3, the DNA is TGTGCGAAGGTCTCTAATTTAAGCACAGATACGCAGTATTTT. Residues: CAKVSNLSTDTQYF.

The rearrangement uses TRBV7-2 and TRBJ1-6; TRBD1 matches 9 bases. Losses at the gene ends were 2 bases for V and 9 bases for J; bases not matched to a gene: 17. This CDR3 contains 19 residues. In germline, CDR1 is SGHTA, CDR2 FQGNSA. The CDR3 DNA follows: TGTGCCAGCAGCTTACTGTCCCGGGACAGGGCCCCAGGGGGTTCACCCCTCCACTTT. Encoded protein: CASSLLSRDRAPGGSPLHF.

The chain couples TRBV4-3 to TRBJ1-2; TRBD1 agrees at 8 bases. Losses at the gene ends were 0 bases for V and 4 bases for J; bases not matched to a gene: 4. The CDR3 has 15 amino acids. Germline CDR1 and CDR2: LGHNA and YSLEER. CDR3 in amino acids: CASSQDDRGGYGYTF. The CDR3 DNA is TGCGCCAGCAGCCAAGACGACAGGGGAGGCTATGGCTACACCTTC.

The V gene is TRBV7-9, the J gene TRBJ2-4; D uncertain. Germline lookup yields CDR1 SEHNR and CDR2 FQNEAQ (reference sequence). V was cut by 4 bases and J by 2 bases, with 3 bases left in between. CDR3 length: 12 residues. CDR3 loop: CASSSTKNIQYF. CDR3 in DNA: TGTGCCAGCAGCTCAACCAAAAACATTCAGTACTTC.

The sample holds many counts of this clone. DNA of the CDR3: TGTGCCAGCAGCTTAGAGGGACCGGGACAGGGCTCTACGAACACCGGGGAGCTGTTTTTT. Encoded protein: CASSLEGPGQGSTNTGELFF. J is TRBJ2-2 and V is TRBV11-2; TRBD1 agrees at 9 bases. CDR3 length equals 20 residues. The J segment lost 0 bases and the V segment lost 0 bases, leaving 11 bases of the junction unmatched. Germline lookup yields CDR1 SGHAT and CDR2 FQNNGV.

The V and J genes are TRBV6-5 and TRBJ2-3; 9 positions agree with TRBD1. V gave up 0 bases and J gave up 8 bases; unmatched junction bases: 3. The germline CDR1 and CDR2 sequences are MNHEY and SVGAGI. The CDR3 runs to 14 residues. As DNA, the CDR3 is TGTGCCAGCAGTTACTCGCAGACAGGGGGTACGCAGTATTTT. Translating it yields CASSYSQTGGTQYF.

This clone was counted once. The genes are TRBV6-5 and TRBJ1-1, with a tentative D call TRBD1 (6 bases). This CDR3 spans 14 amino acids. The germline CDR1 and CDR2 sequences are MNHEY and SVGAGI. V lost 2 bases and J 5 bases, leaving 12 bases between the germline ends. The CDR3 nucleotides are TGTGCCAGCAGTTACGGGGGGGCCGAGACTGAAGCTTTCTTT. It specifies CASSYGGAETEAFF.

The V and J genes are TRBV6-1 and TRBJ2-1; TRBD2 matches 9 bases. CDR1 is MNHNS and CDR2 is SASEGT in the germline V gene. The CDR3 spans 15 residues. V was clipped by 5 bases and J by 3 bases; unmatched bases: 5. DNA of the CDR3: TGTGCCAGCAGTCATAGCGGGGGCCACTACAATGAGCAGTTCTTC. This codes for CASSHSGGHYNEQFF.

The chain uses TRBV30 and TRBJ2-7; TRBD2 is a possible D gene (6 bases). Trimming cost V 1 base and J 4 bases, with 14 bases left between them. CDR3 length equals 14 residues. In germline, CDR1 is GTSNPN, CDR2 SVGIG (reference sequence). The CDR3 sequence: CAWSGIWGGYEQYF. In DNA form, the CDR3 reads TGTGCCTGGAGTGGAATTTGGGGAGGATACGAGCAGTACTTC. Full variable domain (remainder filled in from reference TRBV30 and TRBJ2-7): SQTIHQWPATLVQPVGSPLSLECTVEGTSNPNLYWYRQAAGRGLQLLFYSVGIGQISSEVPQNLSASRPQDRQFILSSKKLLLSDSGFYLCAWSGIWGGYEQYFGPGTRLTVT.

V usage is TRBV23-1 and J usage is TRBJ2-3, with a possible D match to TRBD2 (7 bases). TRBV23-1 is labeled an ORF, and its function is uncertain. The CDR3 is made up of 17 amino acids. V dropped 0 bases and J dropped 5 bases, with 18 bases sitting between them. The CDR3 here is CASSQSKGGTHEDTQYF. The CDR3 DNA sequence: TGCGCCAGCAGTCAATCGAAGGGGGGGACTCACGAAGATACGCAGTATTTT.

This chain joins TRBV6-1 and TRBJ1-5, with D possibly TRBD1 on 5 matching bases. Between the trimmed V and J ends, which lost 8 bases and 3 bases, there was a span of 11 bases. Per germline, CDR1 MNHNS and CDR2 SASEGT. The CDR3 is made up of 13 amino acids. In DNA form, the CDR3 reads TGTGCCAGCTGCCGACAGCTCAATCAGCCCCAGCATTTT. It encodes CASCRQLNQPQHF.

V is TRBV19 and J is TRBJ2-5, with a tentative D call TRBD2 (7 bases). Germline loops: CDR1 LNHDA, CDR2 SQIVND (reference sequence). This CDR3 comprises 15 residues. V was trimmed by 6 bases and J by 4 bases, leaving 18 bases between them. CDR3 residues: CASRASGGGTETQYF. The CDR3 nucleotides read TGTGCCAGTAGAGCTAGCGGAGGGGGAACAGAGACCCAGTACTTC.

This sequence joins TRBV2 and TRBJ2-2; D is unclear. The ends were cut back, 7 bases at V and 7 bases at J, with 13 bases in the middle. Looked up from germline, CDR1 is SNHLY and CDR2 is FYNNEI. The CDR3 is 13 residues long. The CDR3 region is CASKGQSIGELFF. In nucleotides, the CDR3 is TGTGCCAGCAAGGGCCAGTCAATCGGGGAGCTGTTTTTT. The full variable domain, in which reference TRBV2 and TRBJ2-2 provide the parts outside the CDR3, is EPEVTQTPSHQVTQMGQEVILRCVPISNHLYFYWYRQILGQKVEFLVSFYNNEISEKSEIFDDQFSVERPDGSNFTLKIRSTKLEDSAMYFCASKGQSIGELFFGEGSRLTVL.

This chain joins TRBV7-6 and TRBJ2-2; D might be TRBD1 (6 bases). This CDR3 has 14 amino acids. CDR1 and CDR2 (germline): SGHVS, FNYEAQ. Deletions cut 4 bases from V and 5 bases from J, with 11 bases between. CDR3 residues: CASSSPQGTGELFF. As DNA, the CDR3 is TGTGCCAGCAGCTCGCCACAGGGAACCGGGGAGCTGTTTTTT.

This sequence joins TRBV7-8 and TRBJ1-1, with D unresolved. The CDR3 runs 14 residues. Germline CDR1 and CDR2: SGHVS and FQNEAQ. Trimming cost V 5 bases and J 10 bases, with 20 bases left between them. CDR3: CASSLQTEVLGAFF. CDR3 sequence (DNA): TGTGCCAGCAGCCTCCAGACTGAGGTGCTTGGAGCTTTCTTT.

This chain uses TRBV19 with TRBJ2-3; D is tentatively TRBD1 or TRBD2 (5 bases each). The CDR3 is 14 residues long. The germline V gene has CDR1 LNHDA and CDR2 SQIVND (reference sequence). Trimming took 6 bases from V and 0 from J, leaving 10 bases between them. The DNA for the CDR3 is TGTGCCAGTAGGATGAGGGACAGCACAGATACGCAGTATTTT. Its translation is CASRMRDSTDTQYF.

The chain has TRBV4-3 and TRBJ2-2, with D uncertain. V lost 5 bases, J lost 7 bases, and 5 bases lay in between. CDR1 and CDR2 (germline): LGHNA, YSLEER. This CDR3 has 11 residues. The CDR3 reads CASSYSGELFF. The CDR3 bases are TGCGCCAGCAGCTATAGCGGGGAGCTGTTTTTT.

The rearrangement joins TRBV19 to TRBJ1-2, with 9 bases fitting TRBD1. Germline lookup yields CDR1 LNHDA and CDR2 SQIVND (reference sequence). The V gene end was trimmed by 7 bases and the J gene end by 3 bases; junction bases not matched to a gene: 9. The CDR3 loop spans 15 amino acids. The CDR3 region has the DNA TGTGCCAGTAAGGGGCTCGGGACAGGGCACTATGGCTACACCTTC. This gives the protein CASKGLGTGHYGYTF.

This sequence joins TRBV4-1 and TRBJ2-3; D is perhaps TRBD2 (6 bases). Germline CDR1 MGHRA, CDR2 YSYEKL. This CDR3 is built from 14 residues. Trimming took 0 bases from V and 9 from J, leaving 13 bases between them. The CDR3 here is CASSQDPGVETQYF. CDR3 DNA: TGCGCCAGCAGCCAAGATCCGGGAGTGGAAACGCAGTATTTT.

The J gene is TRBJ2-2, the V gene TRBV11-2; possible D gene TRBD2, 6 bases. The ends were cut back, 5 bases at V and 3 bases at J, with 10 bases in the middle. The germline CDR1 and CDR2 sequences are SGHAT and FQNNGV. This CDR3 is built from 14 residues. The CDR3 DNA reads as TGTGCCAGCAGCAGGACGGGGGACACCGGGGAGCTGTTTTTT. Residues: CASSRTGDTGELFF. Using reference TRBV11-2 and TRBJ2-2 for the parts outside the CDR3, the full variable domain is EAGVAQSPRYKIIEKRQSVAFWCNPISGHATLYWYQQILGQGPKLLIQFQNNGVVDDSQLPKDRFSAERLKGVDSTLKIQPAKLEDSAVYLCASSRTGDTGELFFGEGSRLTVL.

The chain couples TRBV29-1 to TRBJ2-1; D remains unclear. The CDR3 loop spans 13 amino acids. Germline V gene data show CDR1 as SQVTM and CDR2 as ANQGSEA. V lost 5 bases to trimming and J lost 4 bases, with 12 bases between them. The chain's CDR3 is CSVPAATYNEQFF. The CDR3 nucleotides read TGCAGCGTTCCCGCGGCTACGTACAATGAGCAGTTCTTC.

The chain is built from TRBV7-9 and TRBJ2-2, with D perhaps matching TRBD1 or TRBD2 (5 bases each). This CDR3 has 15 amino acids. The germline V and J ends were trimmed by 6 bases and 2 bases, with 13 bases remaining between them. Germline CDR1 SEHNR, CDR2 FQNEAQ (reference sequence). This CDR3 reads CASRRDPINTGELFF. For the CDR3, the DNA is TGTGCCAGCAGACGGGACCCCATCAACACCGGGGAGCTGTTTTTT. The full variable domain, in which reference TRBV7-9 and TRBJ2-2 provide the parts outside the CDR3, is DTGVSQNPRHKITKRGQNVTFRCDPISEHNRLYWYRQTLGQGPEFLTYFQNEAQLEKSRLLSDRFSAERPKGSFSTLEIQRTEQGDSAMYLCASRRDPINTGELFFGEGSRLTVL.

V and J are TRBV30 and TRBJ2-2, with D perhaps TRBD1 (6 bases). The germline CDR1 and CDR2 sequences are GTSNPN and SVGIG (reference sequence). The CDR3 contains 15 residues. Trimming shortened V by 2 bases and J by 5 bases, and 15 bases separated the two germline ends. This CDR3 reads CAWSQGSGLTGELFF. The CDR3 nucleotides read TGTGCCTGGAGTCAGGGGTCGGGCCTAACCGGGGAGCTGTTTTTT. Based on the CDR3 plus reference TRBV30 and TRBJ2-2, the full variable domain is SQTIHQWPATLVQPVGSPLSLECTVEGTSNPNLYWYRQAAGRGLQLLFYSVGIGQISSEVPQNLSASRPQDRQFILSSKKLLLSDSGFYLCAWSQGSGLTGELFFGEGSRLTVL.

DNA of the CDR3: TGTGCCAGCAGCTTGGGTAGCGGAAGCACAGATACGCAGTATTTT. This translates into CASSLGSGSTDTQYF. The chain links TRBV5-4 to TRBJ2-3; D might be TRBD2 (6 bases). Germline V gene sequence: CDR1 SGHNT, CDR2 YYREEE (reference sequence). This CDR3 region has 15 residues. V was clipped by 0 bases and J by 0 bases, with 8 bases between them.

The chain carries TRBV6-1 and TRBJ2-5; D might be TRBD2 (7 bases). The ends were cut back, 7 bases at V and 5 bases at J, with 17 bases in the middle. Germline assignment: CDR1 MNHNS and CDR2 SASEGT. This CDR3 contains 14 residues. The CDR3 sequence: CASNGPGGGETQYF. CDR3 sequence (DNA): TGTGCCAGCAATGGCCCGGGGGGCGGCGAGACCCAGTACTTC.

The gene calls are TRBV6-5 and TRBJ1-6; the D is unclear. V lost 8 bases, J lost 7 bases, and 12 bases lay in between. This CDR3 is 13 amino acids long. Germline values: CDR1 MNHEY, CDR2 SVGAGI. The CDR3 reads CASAGTKNSPLHF. CDR3 in DNA: TGTGCCAGCGCCGGTACCAAGAATTCACCCCTCCACTTT.